This is a list of T cell receptor beta chains from one sample in a study of shared clonotypes between healthy human individuals. Profiling relied on immunoSEQ multiplex PCR, and the TCRdb table lists in-frame clones only, not all of them. The sample includes 1.6 million or so clones, less than 99% seen only once; the top ten take over 0.3%. Sequencing was done on a sample of naive CD4+ T cells sorted from blood. The receptors were gathered from a man between 25 and 39 years old in good health. Each CDR3 is given with its conserved first and last residue. D genes are given only for firm matches. The listing skips clone size in some rows; elsewhere it reads once, few, many or a size class.

v_call	j_call	clone_size	d_call	cdr3_aa	cdr3_nt
TRBV10-2	TRBJ2-7	.	.	CASSPSYEQYF	TGCGCCAGCAGTCCCTCCTACGAGCAGTACTTC
TRBV7-6	TRBJ2-5	.	.	CAIGLENQETQYF	TGTGCCATAGGTCTAGAGAACCAAGAGACCCAGTACTTC
TRBV28	TRBJ2-7	.	.	CASSLFGGSYEQYF	TGTGCCAGCAGTCTCTTTGGCGGCTCCTACGAGCAGTACTTC
TRBV28	TRBJ2-7	.	.	CASSFQGIYEQYF	TGTGCCAGCAGTTTCCAGGGGATCTACGAGCAGTACTTC
TRBV5-1	TRBJ1-5	.	.	CASSLDSDQPQHF	TGCGCCAGCAGCTTGGACAGCGATCAGCCCCAGCATTTT
TRBV7-2	TRBJ1-2	.	.	CASSQPGQVYGYTF	TGTGCCAGCAGCCAACCGGGACAAGTCTATGGCTACACCTTC
TRBV30	TRBJ1-5	few	.	CAWSVGLDQPQHF	TGTGCCTGGAGTGTTGGACTGGATCAGCCCCAGCATTTT
TRBV19	TRBJ2-1	.	TRBD2	CASLAGPYNEQFF	TGTGCCAGCTTAGCGGGCCCCTACAATGAGCAGTTCTTC
TRBV5-1	TRBJ2-3	once	TRBD2	CASSAGLAGNTDTQYF	TGCGCCAGCAGCGCGGGACTAGCGGGGAACACAGATACGCAGTATTTT
TRBV30	TRBJ1-1	.	.	CAWCRVTMNTEAFF	TGTGCCTGGTGTAGGGTCACAATGAACACTGAAGCTTTCTTT
TRBV18	TRBJ1-4	once	.	CASSPLDVREKLFF	TGTGCCAGCTCACCGTTGGACGTTCGGGAAAAACTGTTTTTT
TRBV29-1	TRBJ2-7	.	TRBD2	CSVEDWGLAPTYEQYF	TGCAGCGTTGAAGACTGGGGACTAGCCCCTACCTACGAGCAGTACTTC
TRBV7-9	TRBJ2-4	.	.	CASNTGTAKNIQYF	TGTGCCAGCAATACCGGGACAGCCAAAAACATTCAGTACTTC
TRBV18	TRBJ2-7	.	.	CASSPAGDYEQYF	TGTGCCAGCTCACCGGCAGGAGACTACGAGCAGTACTTC
TRBV7-9	TRBJ1-5	.	.	CASSPLVGTRSNQPQHF	TGTGCCAGCAGCCCCCTTGTTGGGACTCGGTCAAATCAGCCCCAGCATTTT
TRBV10-3	TRBJ2-5	.	.	CAISESRRGPETQYF	TGTGCCATCAGTGAGTCGCGAAGGGGTCCAGAGACCCAGTACTTC
TRBV5-1	TRBJ2-7	.	.	CASSHDSLEPTYEQYF	TGCGCCAGCAGCCATGACAGTCTCGAACCAACCTACGAGCAGTACTTC
TRBV2	TRBJ2-1	.	.	CASSMRGIYNEQFF	TGTGCCAGCAGTATGCGGGGAATCTACAATGAGCAGTTCTTC
TRBV5-6	TRBJ1-1	.	.	CASSFKALGTEAFF	TGTGCCAGCAGCTTTAAGGCCCTGGGCACTGAAGCTTTCTTT
TRBV14	TRBJ1-1	.	.	CASSRQIDSEAFF	TGTGCCAGCAGCCGACAGATCGACTCTGAAGCTTTCTTT
TRBV11-2	TRBJ1-3	.	.	CASSLASSGNTIYF	TGTGCCAGCAGCTTAGCTTCATCTGGAAACACCATATATTTT
TRBV18	TRBJ2-7	.	TRBD2	CASSPFSGRVVYEQYF	TGTGCCAGCTCACCATTCAGCGGGAGAGTGGTGTACGAGCAGTACTTC
TRBV5-4	TRBJ1-2	.	TRBD1	CASSLDRGRRYGYTF	TGTGCCAGCAGCTTGGACAGGGGGCGACGATATGGCTACACCTTC
TRBV5-4	TRBJ2-3	once	TRBD1	CASSTGWTGINTDTQYF	TGTGCCAGCAGCACGGGGTGGACAGGGATCAACACAGATACGCAGTATTTT
TRBV5-1	TRBJ2-7	.	.	CASSSGTPVTEQYF	TGCGCCAGCAGCTCCGGGACACCGGTAACCGAGCAGTACTTC
TRBV6-5	TRBJ1-2	.	.	CASSYRAGEYGYTF	TGTGCCAGCAGTTACCGGGCAGGAGAGTATGGCTACACCTTC
TRBV6-1	TRBJ2-7	.	TRBD2	CASSEGLADEQYF	TGTGCCAGCAGTGAAGGACTAGCGGACGAGCAGTACTTC
TRBV11-2	TRBJ1-5	.	.	CASSPRRDNNQPQHF	TGTGCCAGCAGCCCGCGCCGGGACAACAATCAGCCCCAGCATTTT
TRBV18	TRBJ2-4	.	.	CASSPEQVAKNIQYF	TGTGCCAGCTCACCCGAGCAGGTTGCCAAAAACATTCAGTACTTC
TRBV4-1	TRBJ1-2	.	TRBD1	CASSQKIGDRGLYGYTF	TGCGCCAGCAGCCAGAAGATAGGGGACAGGGGGCTGTATGGCTACACCTTC
TRBV4-3	TRBJ1-4	once	TRBD1	CASSQGDRDNEKLFF	TGCGCCAGCAGCCAAGGCGACAGGGATAATGAAAAACTGTTTTTT
TRBV5-1	TRBJ1-4	.	.	CASSPGTGGQKLFF	TGCGCCAGCAGCCCCGGGACGGGAGGTCAAAAACTGTTTTTT
TRBV20-1	TRBJ1-1	.	.	CSASPQAFF	TGCAGTGCTAGTCCTCAAGCTTTCTTT
TRBV11-2	TRBJ1-1	once	.	CASSPRIHLNTEAFF	TGTGCCAGCAGCCCGCGTATTCATTTGAACACTGAAGCTTTCTTT
TRBV6-1	TRBJ2-7	.	.	CASSAWTNLEQYF	TGTGCCAGCAGCGCTTGGACTAACCTCGAGCAGTACTTC
TRBV11-3	TRBJ2-1	.	.	CASSLGPNYNEQFF	TGTGCCAGCAGCTTAGGACCAAACTACAATGAGCAGTTCTTC
TRBV18	TRBJ1-5	.	.	CASSPSGLNQPQHF	TGTGCCAGCTCGCCCTCGGGACTTAATCAGCCCCAGCATTTT
TRBV5-5	TRBJ2-7	.	.	CASSLVGRSYEQYF	TGTGCCAGCAGCTTGGTCGGGAGATCCTACGAGCAGTACTTC
TRBV5-4	TRBJ1-1	.	TRBD1	CASSLTGGLNTEAFF	TGTGCCAGCAGCTTGACAGGGGGTCTGAACACTGAAGCTTTCTTT
TRBV30	TRBJ2-1	.	TRBD1	CAWSATRGWNEQFF	TGTGCCTGGAGTGCCACCAGGGGGTGGAATGAGCAGTTCTTC
TRBV5-1	TRBJ2-3	.	.	CASSLSHGTPDTQYF	TGCGCCAGCAGCTTGTCCCACGGGACGCCAGATACGCAGTATTTT